This T cell receptor (beta chain) was identified during a study of CD8+CD57+ T cells in acquired aplastic anemia. General study results and limits: Fewer than 35 CD8+ CDR3 sequences occurred in both the patients and the controls.

Germline V gives CDR1 SGHTA, CDR2 FQGNSA. Unmatched junction bases numbered 10, after V lost 1 base and J lost 11 bases. There are 14 residues in the CDR3. This clonotype was found a few times. What it binds is not known. Sequenced patients had shown CD8+CD57+ cell expansion by flow cytometry. Patients had undergone no therapy by the time their blood was sampled. For CDR3 and TCR beta VDJ profiling, genomic DNA was the template used. TCRdb itself ran the reads through MiXCR, one entry per CDR3 protein. Here the sample spans hundreds of thousands of distinct CDR3 sequences, under 40% being singletons. This receptor was obtained from a human donor with aplastic anemia. The sequencing input was sorted CD4+, CD8+, or CD8+CD57+ T cells (not recorded which) from PBMCs. The chain combines TRBV7-2 with TRBJ1-1; 7 bases line up with TRBD1. DNA for the CDR3: TGTGCCAGCAGCTTAGTAGGGGGCTATTCAGGGGCTTTCTTT. It codes for CASSLVGGYSGAFF.